The clone carrying this TCR beta chain has only a few counts. No antigen is known for it. The data were obtained in a study of CD8 T cells in ankylosing spondylitis. Whole-study results and caveats: What appeared characteristic of ankylosing spondylitis blood was a TCR beta motif of eight highly homologous variants.

Quantitative 5'-RACE with molecular barcodes was used to make the TCR beta libraries. TCRdb called the 5' RACE reads again in MiXCR, with one record for every CDR3 protein. The repertoire holds some 240,000 distinct CDR3 sequences, with roughly 25% as singletons. The source material was blood, either unsorted or a sorted T cell fraction (not recorded which). The TCR originated in a male donor with ankylosing spondylitis or in good health (not recorded which).

The CDR3 spells CSAPGGSGGRETQYF. CDR3 DNA: TGCAGTGCCCCAGGGGGTAGCGGGGGCCGAGAGACCCAGTACTTC. V gene TRBV20-1 combines with J gene TRBJ2-5; the match to TRBD2 covers 9 bases. V was pared by 6 bases and J by 4 bases, with 12 bases of the junction left unmatched. CDR3 length equals 15 residues. The germline V gene encodes CDR1 DFQATT and CDR2 SNEGSKA (reference sequence).